This T cell receptor beta chain was recorded in a study of T cell responses to AZD1222 COVID-19 vaccine. Study-wide points: Targets within unmutated variant regions were reportedly found for nearly half of spike-specific TCRs. Two AZD1222 doses significantly raised spike-specific TCR breadth and depth over controls. The study sampled repertoires only after the peak T cell response.

As to this clone: Antigen: not known.

Profiling relied on immunoSEQ multiplex PCR, and the TCRdb table lists in-frame clones only, not all of them. The sample carries 150,000 to 200,000 clones, over 80% recorded once. In germline, CDR1 is MNHEY, CDR2 SVGEGT. V was shortened by 2 bases and J by 2 bases, with 19 bases between the two germline ends. The CDR3 consists of 17 residues. The input for sequencing was peripheral blood, taken on day 0 of AZD1222 vaccination. The sequence derives from an adult in good health. This chain uses TRBV6-2 or TRBV6-3 with TRBJ2-7; D gene unclear. The CDR3 nucleotides read TGTGCCAGCAGTTACATTTTGGGCGTCCTACTAACCTACGAGCAGTACTTC. It encodes CASSYILGVLLTYEQYF.